This TCR beta chain originates from a study of blood T cell repertoires in COVID-19. At the level of the study: The United States, Italy and Spain provided the acute and convalescent COVID-19 samples. Nucleic acid was either cDNA or gDNA, and it came from T cells, B-cell-depleted T cells, or PBMCs.

The V gene lost 6 bases and the J gene lost 0 bases, with 11 bases spanning the gap. There are 15 residues in the CDR3. Per the germline V gene, CDR1 is SGHDN and CDR2 is FVKESK. The table lists this clone with a count of one. Original methodology: The authors estimated nucleated cell counts from reference gene primer amplification. Clones were sequenced by immunoSEQ multiplex PCR, and TCRdb holds only the in-frame ones, with some missing. V, J and clone size were drawn from that table, and D and trimming were deduced from the DNA. Here the sample spans over 120,000 clones, 84% being singletons. The chain couples TRBV14 to TRBJ1-4, with TRBD1 as a possible D gene (6 bases). The sequencing sample was made of peripheral blood. This sequence originates from a woman in her sixties with acute or convalescent COVID-19. The CDR3 region is CASRLNRATNEKLFF. Written as DNA, the CDR3 is TGTGCCAGCAGACTGAACAGGGCAACTAATGAAAAACTGTTTTTT.